Listed here are 11 T cell receptor beta chains from one sample, sequenced in a study of CD8 T cells in Susac syndrome. cDNA came from 0.5 to 1 ug RNA primed by random hexamers. Each CDR3 protein is one row after TCRdb ran MiXCR on the immunoSEQ multiplex PCR reads. The profile shows 330,000 or so distinct CDR3 sequences, over 75% of them singletons. Material: CD8+ T cells from PBMCs. The receptors shown here come from a human donor with multiple sclerosis.

J is TRBJ2-1 and V is TRBV7-6; possibly TRBD1 for D (5 bases). Germline lookup yields CDR1 SGHVS and CDR2 FNYEAQ. CDR3 size: 14 residues. Trimming removed 0 bases from V and 8 bases from J, with 11 bases in between. CDR3: CASSLALPGYEQFF. CDR3 nucleotides: TGTGCCAGCAGCTTAGCGCTCCCAGGGTATGAGCAGTTCTTC.

This clonotype appeared once. The chain uses TRBV20-1 and TRBJ2-7, with 9 bases fitting TRBD1. The junction had 13 bases not matched to a gene; V was cut back by 3 bases and J by 7 bases. CDR1 is DFQATT and CDR2 is SNEGSKA in the germline V gene (reference sequence). The CDR3 has 15 amino acids. The chain's CDR3 is CSARGPGQGIWEQYF. CDR3 coding DNA: TGCAGTGCTAGGGGGCCGGGACAGGGTATCTGGGAGCAGTACTTC.

The rearrangement uses TRBV7-2 and TRBJ2-7; TRBD2 is a possible D gene (5 bases). The CDR3 is made up of 13 amino acids. Trimming removed 4 bases at V and 7 bases at J, with 14 bases between. Germline values: CDR1 SGHTA, CDR2 FQGNSA. The CDR3 sequence is CASSSPYPGEQYF. The CDR3 DNA reads as TGTGCCAGCAGCTCTCCTTACCCGGGGGAGCAGTACTTC.

The rearrangement uses TRBV28 and TRBJ2-5, with D maybe TRBD1 (6 bases). Trimming cost V 6 bases and J 2 bases, with 22 bases left between them. The germline V gene encodes CDR1 MDHEN and CDR2 SYDVKM. The CDR3 length is 17 residues. The CDR3 DNA reads TGTGCCAGCAGGCCCCGTATGACAGGCTTGGGACAAGAGACCCAGTACTTC. Translating gives CASRPRMTGLGQETQYF.

The genes are TRBV28 and TRBJ2-5; tentative D call: TRBD2 (6 bases). Germline V gene data show CDR1 as MDHEN and CDR2 as SYDVKM. Trimming took 5 bases from V and 7 from J, leaving 14 bases between them. CDR3 length: 13 amino acids. This CDR3 is CASSPGTEGTQYF. The CDR3 DNA sequence: TGTGCCAGCAGTCCGGGGACTGAGGGGACCCAGTACTTC.

The CDR3 loop is CAWSVGVGDTQYF. DNA of the CDR3: TGTGCCTGGAGTGTCGGGGTGGGAGATACGCAGTATTTT. V usage is TRBV30 and J usage is TRBJ2-3, with D maybe TRBD2 (5 bases). The CDR3 loop spans 13 amino acids. The ends were cut back, 0 bases at V and 5 bases at J, with 9 bases in the middle. Germline V gene lookup returns CDR1 GTSNPN and CDR2 SVGIG (reference sequence).

The chain carries TRBV15 and TRBJ2-5; D unresolved. V was pared by 8 bases and J by 1 base, with 8 bases between. This CDR3 has 12 amino acids. Germline V CDR1 and CDR2: LNHNV, YYDKDF (reference sequence). The CDR3 region has the DNA TGTGCCACCGCGAAGATCCAAGAGACCCAGTACTTC. This translates into CATAKIQETQYF. The whole variable domain, filled in from reference TRBV15 and TRBJ2-5, reads DAMVIQNPRYQVTQFGKPVTLSCSQTLNHNVMYWYQQKSSQAPKLLFHYYDKDFNNEADTPDNFQSRRPNTSFCFLDIRSPGLGDTAMYLCATAKIQETQYFGPGTRLLVL.

The chain combines TRBV20-1 with TRBJ2-2; D might be TRBD1 or TRBD2, each matching 6 bases. There are 16 residues in the CDR3. Germline CDR1 and CDR2: DFQATT and SNEGSKA (reference sequence). With 0 bases removed from V and 2 bases from J, the gap between germline ends came to 13 bases. The chain's CDR3 is CSARDFAGHNTGELFF. Here the CDR3 DNA reads TGCAGTGCTAGAGATTTTGCGGGACATAACACCGGGGAGCTGTTTTTT.

The chain has TRBV6-2 or TRBV6-3 and TRBJ1-2; no reliable D call. This CDR3 has 16 residues. Germline V gene lookup returns CDR1 MNHEY and CDR2 SVGEGT. Trimming removed 0 bases from V and 1 base from J, with 12 bases in between. The CDR3 nucleotides read TGTGCCAGCAGTTACTCGCAGGCGGGAAATAACTATGGCTACACCTTC. Translating it yields CASSYSQAGNNYGYTF.

The chain carries TRBV4-3 and TRBJ2-3; D not certain. From germline, CDR1 is LGHNA and CDR2 YSLEER. The CDR3 contains 15 residues. The V gene lost 0 bases and the J gene lost 2 bases, with 9 bases spanning the gap. The CDR3: CASSQEDANTDTQYF. CDR3 nucleotide sequence: TGCGCCAGCAGCCAAGAAGACGCTAACACAGATACGCAGTATTTT.

This chain connects TRBV6-2 or TRBV6-3 to TRBJ2-1; D call uncertain. Germline V lookup: CDR1 MNHEY, CDR2 SVGEGT. The CDR3 has 14 amino acids. V lost 6 bases, J lost 6 bases, and 15 bases lay in between. Here the CDR3 reads CASRESVRVNEQFF. CDR3 DNA: TGTGCCAGCAGGGAGTCGGTACGGGTCAATGAGCAGTTCTTC.